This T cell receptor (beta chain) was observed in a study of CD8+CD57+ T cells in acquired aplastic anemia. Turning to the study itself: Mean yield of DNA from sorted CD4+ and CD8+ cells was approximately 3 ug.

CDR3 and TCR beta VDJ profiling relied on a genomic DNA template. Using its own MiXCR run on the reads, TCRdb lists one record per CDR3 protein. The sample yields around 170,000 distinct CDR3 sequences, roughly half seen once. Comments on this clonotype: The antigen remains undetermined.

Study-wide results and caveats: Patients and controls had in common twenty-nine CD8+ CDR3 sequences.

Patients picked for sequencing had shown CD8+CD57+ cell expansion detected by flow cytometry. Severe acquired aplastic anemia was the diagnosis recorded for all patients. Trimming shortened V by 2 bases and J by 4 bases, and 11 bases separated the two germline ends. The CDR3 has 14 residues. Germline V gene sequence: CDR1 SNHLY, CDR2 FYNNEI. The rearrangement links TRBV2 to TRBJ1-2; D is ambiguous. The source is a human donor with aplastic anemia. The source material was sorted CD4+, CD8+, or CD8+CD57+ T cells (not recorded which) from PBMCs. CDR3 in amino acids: CASSENGAGYGYTF. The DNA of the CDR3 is TGTGCCAGCAGTGAAAACGGCGCGGGCTATGGCTACACCTTC.